This TCR beta chain was sequenced in a study of T cell repertoires in aging, cancer and after chemotherapy. Study at large: Chronic lymphocytic leukemia patients on fludarabine- or bendamustine-based regimens gave paired samples before and after chemotherapy. Roughly 9.3 million TCR reads made up the full dataset. Whole-study findings and limits: In hematological cancer patients, infiltrated lymphoid organs may have impaired thymic emigration or peripheral T cell expansion. Untreated cancer patients had significantly lower blood TCR diversity than age-matched healthy donors.

Amplification of TCR beta used genomic DNA extracted from peripheral blood. TRB rearrangements spanning V, D and J were amplified using mixed TRB-A/B primers. TCRdb re-called the multiplex PCR reads with MiXCR, one entry per CDR3 protein. Counted here are around 9,300 distinct CDR3 sequences, about a quarter occurring once; the ten biggest clones make up roughly an eighth. Comment on this clonotype: Its target is unknown.

CDR3 length equals 18 residues. The V segment lost 4 bases and the J segment 0 bases; nucleotides outside the gene matches: 5. J is TRBJ2-2 and V is TRBV12-3 or TRBV12-4; 13 nucleotides align to TRBD2. The sequenced material came from blood. The sequence was obtained from a human donor with a blood cancer. The donor label of this sample is uncertain. CDR3: CASSSGTSGNANTGELFF. The CDR3 nucleotides read TGTGCCAGCAGTTCCGGGACTAGCGGGAACGCGAACACCGGGGAGCTGTTTTTT.